These 24 T cell receptor beta chains originate from one sample sequenced in a study of CD8 T cells in Susac syndrome. RNA was extracted with the RNeasy kit, and a quantity of roughly 0.5 to 1 ug was reverse transcribed using random hexamers. MiXCR, run by TCRdb on the immunoSEQ multiplex PCR reads, gives a single entry per CDR3 protein. Altogether some 150,000 distinct CDR3 sequences are present, just under 95% being singletons, with the ten largest covering around 0.21%. The sample was CD8+ T cells from PBMCs. Receptor source: a human donor with multiple sclerosis.

The J gene is TRBJ1-5, the V gene TRBV19; D remains ambiguous. The CDR3 contains 15 residues. The V end was cut by 0 bases, the J end by 4 bases, with 10 bases between. The germline CDR1 and CDR2 sequences are LNHDA and SQIVND (reference sequence). CDR3 bases: TGTGCCAGTAGTATAGATCTCAGCAGAAATCAGCCCCAGCATTTT. It specifies CASSIDLSRNQPQHF.

The chain is built from TRBV20-1 and TRBJ2-1; tentatively, D is TRBD2 (6 bases). Trimming pared 6 bases from V and 1 base from J, leaving 13 bases between. CDR3 length: 14 residues. CDR1 and CDR2 from the germline V gene are DFQATT and SNEGSKA (reference sequence). The CDR3 bases are TGCAGTGCCGCGGGGATTGGGTCCTACAATGAGCAGTTCTTC. Protein product: CSAAGIGSYNEQFF.

The V call is TRBV9, the J call TRBJ1-2; D may be TRBD1 (5 bases). The CDR3 spans 13 residues. Trimming pared 3 bases from V and 7 bases from J, leaving 13 bases between. The germline gives CDR1 SGDLS, CDR2 YYNGEE. The CDR3 sequence is CASSGGAARGYTF. The CDR3 region has the DNA TGTGCCAGCAGCGGAGGGGCAGCCCGTGGCTACACCTTC.

The chain has TRBV7-9 and TRBJ1-1; TRBD1 matches 7 bases. Germline CDR1 is SEHNR and CDR2 is FQNEAQ (reference sequence). J was trimmed by 3 bases and V by 2 bases; bases with no gene match: 9. The CDR3 has 16 residues. This CDR3 reads CASSLPRQGRDTEAFF. The CDR3 DNA reads as TGTGCCAGCAGCTTACCCCGACAGGGTCGCGACACTGAAGCTTTCTTT. The full variable domain, rest sourced from reference TRBV7-9 and TRBJ1-1, is DTGVSQNPRHKITKRGQNVTFRCDPISEHNRLYWYRQTLGQGPEFLTYFQNEAQLEKSRLLSDRFSAERPKGSFSTLEIQRTEQGDSAMYLCASSLPRQGRDTEAFFGQGTRLTVV.

The rearrangement uses TRBV15 and TRBJ1-4; 8 bases agree with TRBD1. Germline CDR1 LNHNV, CDR2 YYDKDF (reference sequence). This CDR3 has 15 residues. The trim removed 5 bases at V and 3 bases at J, leaving 5 bases unmatched. The CDR3 spells CATSQDRAANEKLFF. The CDR3 nucleotides read TGTGCCACCAGCCAGGACAGGGCCGCTAATGAAAAACTGTTTTTT.

In this sample, this clonotype turned up a few times. The chain has TRBV12-3 or TRBV12-4 and TRBJ2-5; D remains ambiguous. This CDR3 has 10 amino acids. The V and J ends lost 7 bases and 5 bases respectively, with 5 bases between them. As DNA, the CDR3 is TGTGCCAGCAAGGGTGAGACCCAGTACTTC. Translation gives CASKGETQYF.

This clonotype was seen just once. Written as DNA, the CDR3 is TGTGCCAGCAGTCGGGGGAGCTCCTACAATGAGCAGTTCTTC. The encoded protein is CASSRGSSYNEQFF. The chain combines TRBV27 with TRBJ2-1, with TRBD2 as a possible D gene (6 bases). V dropped 5 bases and J dropped 0 bases, with 8 bases sitting between them. The germline CDR1 and CDR2 sequences are MNHEY and SMNVEV (reference sequence). This CDR3 has 14 amino acids.

This clonotype was seen just once. This sequence joins TRBV7-8 and TRBJ2-1; unclear D gene. This CDR3 is 15 amino acids long. Looked up from germline, CDR1 is SGHVS and CDR2 is FQNEAQ. V was cut by 5 bases and J by 0 bases, with 11 bases left in between. The CDR3 region is CASSAYSNSYNEQFF. Here the CDR3 DNA reads TGTGCCAGCAGCGCTTACAGCAACTCCTACAATGAGCAGTTCTTC.

The chain carries TRBV27 and TRBJ2-5; D may be TRBD1 or TRBD2 (5 bases each). V gave up 0 bases and J gave up 5 bases, with 13 bases separating them. CDR1 and CDR2 from the germline V gene are MNHEY and SMNVEV (reference sequence). The CDR3 runs 15 residues. Written as DNA, the CDR3 is TGTGCCAGCAGTTTATCGAGGGCAGGGATGGAGACCCAGTACTTC. Translated: CASSLSRAGMETQYF.

The chain links TRBV13 to TRBJ2-5, with 8 nucleotides matching TRBD2. The CDR3 contains 17 residues. Trimming at V came to 5 bases and at J to 2 bases, leaving 13 bases not matched to a gene. Germline values: CDR1 PRHDT, CDR2 FYEKMQ (reference sequence). For the CDR3, the DNA is TGTGCCAGCAGCAACGGGCGGCGGGGGGCCTCTCAAGAGACCCAGTACTTC. Protein sequence: CASSNGRRGASQETQYF.

V and J are TRBV6-2 or TRBV6-3 and TRBJ2-2; D gene uncertain. Trimming shortened V by 7 bases and J by 9 bases, and 15 bases separated the two germline ends. Germline V gene sequence: CDR1 MNHEY, CDR2 SVGEGT. The CDR3 covers 13 residues. The CDR3 nucleotides read TGTGCCAGCAAAAAAGAAGTTCTGAGGGAGCTGTTTTTT. Translating it yields CASKKEVLRELFF.

The genes are TRBV10-2 and TRBJ1-2; the D is unclear. The CDR3 runs 16 residues. The V and J ends lost 0 bases and 0 bases respectively, with 11 bases between them. Looked up from germline, CDR1 is WSHSY and CDR2 is SAAADI. The CDR3 DNA reads TGCGCCAGCAGTGAGTCCGCGGCACGAGCTAACTATGGCTACACCTTC. Encoded protein: CASSESAARANYGYTF.

This chain links TRBV20-1 with TRBJ1-1; no reliable D call. The germline gives CDR1 DFQATT, CDR2 SNEGSKA (reference sequence). CDR3 length equals 11 residues. The V end lost 3 bases, the J end lost 9 bases, and 11 bases lay between the germline ends. The CDR3 here is CSASSGRQAFF. CDR3 in DNA: TGCAGTGCTAGTTCCGGCAGACAAGCTTTCTTT.

This chain connects TRBV14 to TRBJ2-7; 8 nucleotides match TRBD2. Per the germline V gene, CDR1 is SGHDN and CDR2 is FVKESK. This CDR3 has 16 residues. The V gene end was trimmed by 4 bases and the J gene end by 6 bases; junction bases not matched to a gene: 14. The chain's CDR3 is CASSPSGAGGRVEQYF. The CDR3 coding sequence is TGTGCCAGCAGCCCTTCAGGGGCGGGGGGCCGAGTCGAGCAGTACTTC.

The chain recombines TRBV3-1 with TRBJ2-3; maybe TRBD2 (6 bases). The V gene's germline CDR1 is LGHDT and CDR2 YNNKEL (reference sequence). The V end was cut by 4 bases, the J end by 0 bases, with 17 bases between. There are 17 residues in the CDR3. The DNA for the CDR3 is TGTGCCAGCAGCCTTTCCTCAGGGAGGCCGAGCACAGATACGCAGTATTTT. This encodes CASSLSSGRPSTDTQYF.

V gene TRBV5-1 combines with J gene TRBJ2-7, with TRBD1 matching over 7 bases. The germline V gene has CDR1 SGHRS and CDR2 YFSETQ. V lost 4 bases and J lost 3; bases outside the gene matches: 10. The CDR3 loop spans 15 amino acids. CDR3 region: CASSLWDRRNYEQYF. The CDR3, as DNA: TGCGCCAGCAGCCTTTGGGACAGACGAAACTACGAGCAGTACTTC.

The V call is TRBV9, the J call TRBJ2-3; no clear D. V was clipped by 3 bases and J by 2 bases, with 4 bases between them. The germline gives CDR1 SGDLS, CDR2 YYNGEE. The CDR3 has 12 residues. The CDR3 here is CASSGYTDTQYF. The CDR3 DNA reads TGTGCCAGCAGCGGCTACACAGATACGCAGTATTTT. Full variable domain (outside the CDR3, taken from reference TRBV9 and TRBJ2-3): DSGVTQTPKHLITATGQRVTLRCSPRSGDLSVYWYQQSLDQGLQFLIQYYNGEERAKGNILERFSAQQFPDLHSELNLSSLELGDSALYFCASSGYTDTQYFGPGTRLTVL.

The chain uses TRBV6-5 and TRBJ2-5; no clear D gene. Trimming left V 2 bases short and J 0 bases short, with 7 bases between. The CDR3 spans 14 residues. Germline CDR1 MNHEY, CDR2 SVGAGI. The CDR3 nucleotides are TGTGCCAGCAGTTACAACCGGTACCAAGAGACCCAGTACTTC. Amino acid sequence: CASSYNRYQETQYF.

The chain recombines TRBV12-5 with TRBJ2-5, with TRBD1 matching 7 bases. V lost 6 bases, J lost 5 bases, and 15 bases stayed unmatched. Germline V gene lookup returns CDR1 LGHNT and CDR2 FRNRAP. CDR3 length: 16 amino acids. The CDR3 sequence is CASGPGQVLNLETQYF. The CDR3 DNA is TGTGCTAGTGGCCCCGGACAGGTCTTAAATCTGGAGACCCAGTACTTC.

The gene calls are TRBV30 and TRBJ1-5; D gene uncertain. The germline V gene encodes CDR1 GTSNPN and CDR2 SVGIG (reference sequence). The CDR3 is 13 residues long. The V gene lost 1 base and the J gene lost 0 bases, with 4 bases spanning the gap. As DNA, the CDR3 is TGTGCCTGGAGTGAAGCTAGCAATCAGCCCCAGCATTTT. Amino acid sequence: CAWSEASNQPQHF.

CDR3 region: CASPRQAPANYGYTF. CDR3 nucleotide sequence: TGTGCCAGTCCGAGACAGGCCCCAGCTAACTATGGCTACACCTTC. The chain combines TRBV2 with TRBJ1-2; TRBD1 might be the D (6 bases). This CDR3 is 15 amino acids long. V was cut by 9 bases and J by 0 bases, with 17 bases left in between. Germline V gene data show CDR1 as SNHLY and CDR2 as FYNNEI.

CDR3 sequence reads: CASSFGTTYEQYF. The CDR3 nucleotides read TGTGCCAGCAGTTTTGGGACAACCTACGAGCAGTACTTC. V gene TRBV28 combines with J gene TRBJ2-7; tentative D call: TRBD1 (6 bases). With 3 bases removed from V and 2 bases from J, the gap between germline ends came to 8 bases. The CDR3 is made up of 13 amino acids. Germline CDR1 MDHEN, CDR2 SYDVKM.

The chain uses TRBV7-9 and TRBJ1-1; D perhaps matches TRBD1 (6 bases). Germline V gene lookup returns CDR1 SEHNR and CDR2 FQNEAQ (reference sequence). This CDR3 spans 15 amino acids. The V gene lost 3 bases and the J gene lost 4 bases, with 15 bases spanning the gap. CDR3 region: CASSLDLQGPTEAFF. The CDR3 DNA reads TGTGCCAGCAGCTTGGACCTACAGGGTCCCACTGAAGCTTTCTTT.

V and J are TRBV5-1 and TRBJ2-1; TRBD1 matches 7 bases. There are 16 residues in the CDR3. The V segment lost 2 bases and the J segment 8 bases; nucleotides outside the gene matches: 13. The germline gives CDR1 SGHRS, CDR2 YFSETQ. CDR3 in amino acids: CASSFPLGQSTDEQFF. For the CDR3, the DNA is TGCGCCAGCAGCTTCCCACTGGGACAGTCCACGGATGAGCAGTTCTTC. Full variable domain (outside the CDR3, taken from reference TRBV5-1 and TRBJ2-1): KAGVTQTPRYLIKTRGQQVTLSCSPISGHRSVSWYQQTPGQGLQFLFEYFSETQRNKGNFPGRFSGRQFSNSRSEMNVSTLELGDSALYLCASSFPLGQSTDEQFFGPGTRLTVL.